This T cell receptor (beta chain) originates from a study of T cell repertoires in cytomegalovirus infection. About the research overall: Recently identified HLA-C-restricted CMV epitopes were used, and well-studied HLA-B-restricted CMV epitopes were used as well. An indication of both CMV infection and matching HLA type came from public TCR beta signatures. Study-level points and caveats: HLA-C-restricted CMV-specific TCR beta clonotypes prevailed in the ex vivo response.

TCRdb analysed the reads with MiXCR anew, one entry per CDR3 protein. The sample shows roughly 990,000 distinct CDR3 sequences, about 33% of them seen only once. Trimming removed 4 bases from V and 5 bases from J; junction bases left unmatched: 6. There are 17 residues in the CDR3. Germline V gives CDR1 SGHTA, CDR2 FQGNSA. Of note for this clonotype: The antigen is undetermined.

V and J are TRBV7-2 and TRBJ2-3, with TRBD2 matching over 16 bases. This TCR came from a human donor in good health (CMV status not recorded). Some clones in this sample may be carry-over from other donors' samples. The sequencing here drew on cultured CD8+ T cells from PBMCs, taken from culture after CMV antigen stimulation. CDR3 nucleotide sequence: TGTGCCAGCAGCTCGGGACTAGCGGGGGGGCCGAAAGATACGCAGTATTTT. This encodes CASSSGLAGGPKDTQYF.